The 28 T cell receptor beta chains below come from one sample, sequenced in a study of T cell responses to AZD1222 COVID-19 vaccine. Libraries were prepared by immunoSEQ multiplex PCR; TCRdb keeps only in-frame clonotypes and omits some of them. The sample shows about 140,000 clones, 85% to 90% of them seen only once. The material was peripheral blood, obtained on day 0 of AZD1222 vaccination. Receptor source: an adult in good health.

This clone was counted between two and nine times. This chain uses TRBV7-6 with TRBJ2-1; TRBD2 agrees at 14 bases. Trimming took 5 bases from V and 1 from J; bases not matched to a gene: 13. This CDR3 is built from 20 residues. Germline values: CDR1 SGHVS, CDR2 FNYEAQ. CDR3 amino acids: CASSGVPGLAGDRSYNEQFF. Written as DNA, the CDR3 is TGTGCCAGCAGCGGAGTACCGGGACTAGCGGGAGATAGGTCCTACAATGAGCAGTTCTTC.

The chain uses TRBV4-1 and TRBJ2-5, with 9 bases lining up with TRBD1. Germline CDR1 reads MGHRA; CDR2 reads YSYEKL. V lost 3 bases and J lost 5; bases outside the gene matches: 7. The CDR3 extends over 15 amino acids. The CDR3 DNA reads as TGCGCCAGCAGCCATGGGGACAGGGCGGGCGAGACCCAGTACTTC. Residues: CASSHGDRAGETQYF.

The CDR3 is CASSWSSGLSYEQYF. The CDR3 DNA is TGTGCCAGCAGTTGGTCGTCGGGCCTTTCCTACGAGCAGTACTTC. This chain uses TRBV28 with TRBJ2-7; D unclear. CDR3 length equals 15 residues. Germline V gene sequence: CDR1 MDHEN, CDR2 SYDVKM. V shed 4 bases and J shed 1 base, with 14 bases lying between them.

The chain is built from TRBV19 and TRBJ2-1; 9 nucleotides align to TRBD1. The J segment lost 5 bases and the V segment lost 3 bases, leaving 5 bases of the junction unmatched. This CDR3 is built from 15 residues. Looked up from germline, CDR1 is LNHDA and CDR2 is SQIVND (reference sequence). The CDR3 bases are TGTGCCAGTAGTATCTCGGGACAGGGTAACAATGAGCAGTTCTTC. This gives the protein CASSISGQGNNEQFF.

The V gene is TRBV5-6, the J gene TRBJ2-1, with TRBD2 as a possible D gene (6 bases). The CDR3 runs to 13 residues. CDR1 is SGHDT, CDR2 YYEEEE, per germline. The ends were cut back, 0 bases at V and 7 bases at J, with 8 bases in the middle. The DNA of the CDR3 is TGTGCCAGCAGCTTGGAGGCGGGAAATGAGCAGTTCTTC. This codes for CASSLEAGNEQFF.

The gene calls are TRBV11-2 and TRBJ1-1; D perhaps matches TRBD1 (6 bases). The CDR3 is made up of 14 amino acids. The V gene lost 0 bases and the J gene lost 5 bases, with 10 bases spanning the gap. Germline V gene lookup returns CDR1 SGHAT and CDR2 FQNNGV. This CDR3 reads CASSLDRGRTEAFF. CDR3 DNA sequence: TGTGCCAGCAGCTTAGATAGGGGGAGAACTGAAGCTTTCTTT.

CDR3 region: CASSLGSSGREKLFF. The CDR3 coding sequence is TGTGCCAGCAGCCTCGGGAGCAGTGGACGGGAAAAACTGTTTTTT. The rearrangement joins TRBV5-5 to TRBJ1-4; D not certain. Germline lookup yields CDR1 SGHKS and CDR2 YYEKEE (reference sequence). The V end was cut by 4 bases, the J end by 8 bases, with 18 bases between. The length of the CDR3 is 15 residues. The full variable domain, completed using reference TRBV5-5 and TRBJ1-4, is DAGVTQSPTHLIKTRGQQVTLRCSPISGHKSVSWYQQVLGQGPQFIFQYYEKEERGRGNFPDRFSARQFPNYSSELNVNALLLGDSALYLCASSLGSSGREKLFFGSGTQLSVL.

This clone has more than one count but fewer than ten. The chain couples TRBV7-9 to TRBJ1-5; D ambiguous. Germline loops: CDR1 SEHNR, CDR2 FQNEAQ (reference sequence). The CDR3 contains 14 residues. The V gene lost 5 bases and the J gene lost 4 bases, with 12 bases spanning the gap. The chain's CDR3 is CASSVDGFNQPQHF. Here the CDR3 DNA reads TGTGCCAGCAGCGTGGACGGGTTTAATCAGCCCCAGCATTTT.

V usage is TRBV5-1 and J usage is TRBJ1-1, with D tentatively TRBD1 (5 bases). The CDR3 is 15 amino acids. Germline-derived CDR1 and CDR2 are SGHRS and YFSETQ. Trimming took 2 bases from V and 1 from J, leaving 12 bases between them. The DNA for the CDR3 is TGCGCCAGCAGCTTAGGGACCGGGAAGAACACTGAAGCTTTCTTT. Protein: CASSLGTGKNTEAFF.

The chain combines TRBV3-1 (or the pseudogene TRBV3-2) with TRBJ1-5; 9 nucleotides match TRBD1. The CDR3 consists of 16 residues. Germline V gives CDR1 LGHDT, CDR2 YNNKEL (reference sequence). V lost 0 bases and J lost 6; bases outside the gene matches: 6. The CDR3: CASSQEGTGFPQPQHF. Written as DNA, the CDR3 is TGTGCCAGCAGCCAAGAAGGGACAGGGTTCCCTCAGCCCCAGCATTTT.

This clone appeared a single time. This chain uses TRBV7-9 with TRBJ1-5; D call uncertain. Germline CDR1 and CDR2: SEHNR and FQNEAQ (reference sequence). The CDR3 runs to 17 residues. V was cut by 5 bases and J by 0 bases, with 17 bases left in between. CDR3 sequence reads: CASSQDGMYSSNQPQHF. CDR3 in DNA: TGTGCCAGCAGCCAGGACGGAATGTATAGTAGCAATCAGCCCCAGCATTTT.

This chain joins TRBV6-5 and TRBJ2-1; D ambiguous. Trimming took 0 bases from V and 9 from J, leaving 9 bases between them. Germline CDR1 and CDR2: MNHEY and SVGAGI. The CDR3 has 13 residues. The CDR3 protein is CASSYSKLGEQFF. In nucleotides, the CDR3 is TGTGCCAGCAGTTACTCGAAGCTTGGTGAGCAGTTCTTC.

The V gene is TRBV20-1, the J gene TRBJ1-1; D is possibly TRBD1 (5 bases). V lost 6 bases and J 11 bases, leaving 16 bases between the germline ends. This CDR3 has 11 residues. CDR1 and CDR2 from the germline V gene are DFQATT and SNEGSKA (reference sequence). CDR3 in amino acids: CSAQRQRLAFF. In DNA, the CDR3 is TGCAGTGCCCAGAGACAGCGGCTGGCTTTCTTT.

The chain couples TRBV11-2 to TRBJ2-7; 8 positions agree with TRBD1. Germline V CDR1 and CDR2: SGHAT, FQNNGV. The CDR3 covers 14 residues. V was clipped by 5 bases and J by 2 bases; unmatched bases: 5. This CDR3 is CASSVGQGPYEQYF. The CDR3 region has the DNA TGTGCCAGCAGCGTCGGACAGGGACCCTACGAGCAGTACTTC.

CDR3 sequence reads: CASSPRQGGSYNEQFF. The CDR3 bases are TGTGCCAGCTCACCCCGACAGGGAGGGTCCTACAATGAGCAGTTCTTC. V is TRBV18 and J is TRBJ2-1; D may match TRBD1 or TRBD2 (7 bases each). V was pared by 3 bases and J by 1 base, with 13 bases between. This CDR3 has 16 amino acids. Germline assignment: CDR1 KGHSH and CDR2 LQKENI. The variable domain in full, with the rest retrieved from reference TRBV18 and TRBJ2-1, is NAGVMQNPRHLVRRRGQEARLRCSPMKGHSHVYWYRQLPEEGLKFMVYLQKENIIDESGMPKERFSAEFPKEGPSILRIQQVVRGDSAAYFCASSPRQGGSYNEQFFGPGTRLTVL.

CDR3 sequence reads: CSARQAYGYTF. CDR3 bases: TGCAGCGCTCGACAGGCCTATGGCTACACCTTC. This rearrangement joins TRBV29-1 to TRBJ1-2; possible D gene TRBD1, 6 bases. V lost 7 bases and J 4 bases, leaving 10 bases between the germline ends. The CDR3 extends over 11 amino acids. The germline V gene encodes CDR1 SQVTM and CDR2 ANQGSEA.

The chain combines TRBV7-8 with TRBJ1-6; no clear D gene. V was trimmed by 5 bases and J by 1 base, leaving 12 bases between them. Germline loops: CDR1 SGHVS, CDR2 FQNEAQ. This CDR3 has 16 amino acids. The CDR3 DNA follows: TGTGCCAGCAGCCCTAGTGGTGATTCCTATAATTCACCCCTCCACTTT. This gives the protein CASSPSGDSYNSPLHF.

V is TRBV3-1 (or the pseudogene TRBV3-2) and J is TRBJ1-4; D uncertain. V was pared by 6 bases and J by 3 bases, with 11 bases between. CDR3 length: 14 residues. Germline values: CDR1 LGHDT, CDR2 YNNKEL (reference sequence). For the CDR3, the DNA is TGTGCCAGCAGACCCACCTTGCCTAATGAAAAACTGTTTTTT. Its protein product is CASRPTLPNEKLFF.

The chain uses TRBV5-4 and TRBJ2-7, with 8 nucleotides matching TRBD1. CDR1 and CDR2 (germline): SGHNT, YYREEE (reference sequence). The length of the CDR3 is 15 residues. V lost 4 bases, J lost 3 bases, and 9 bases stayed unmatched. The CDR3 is CASSITGTGDYEQYF. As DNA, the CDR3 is TGTGCCAGCAGCATCACCGGGACAGGTGACTACGAGCAGTACTTC.

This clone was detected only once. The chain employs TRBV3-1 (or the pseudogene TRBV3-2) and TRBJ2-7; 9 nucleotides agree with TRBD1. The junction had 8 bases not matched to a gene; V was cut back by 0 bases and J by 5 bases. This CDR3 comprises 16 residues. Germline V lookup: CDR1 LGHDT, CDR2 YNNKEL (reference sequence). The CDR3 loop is CASSQEIGTGMDEQYF. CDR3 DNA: TGTGCCAGCAGCCAAGAAATTGGGACAGGGATGGACGAGCAGTACTTC.

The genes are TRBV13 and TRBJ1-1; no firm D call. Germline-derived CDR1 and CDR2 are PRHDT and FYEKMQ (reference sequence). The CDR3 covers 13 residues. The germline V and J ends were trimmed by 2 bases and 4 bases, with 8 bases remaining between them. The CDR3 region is CASSLLLVTEAFF. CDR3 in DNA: TGTGCCAGCAGCTTACTTCTGGTCACTGAAGCTTTCTTT.

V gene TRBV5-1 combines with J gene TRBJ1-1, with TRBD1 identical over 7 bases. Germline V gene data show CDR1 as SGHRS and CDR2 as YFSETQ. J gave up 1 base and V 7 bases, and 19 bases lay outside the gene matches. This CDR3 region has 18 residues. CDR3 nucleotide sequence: TGCGCCAGCCGAATTCCAGGGGGGCACAGGGGTCAGAACACTGAAGCTTTCTTT. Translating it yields CASRIPGGHRGQNTEAFF.

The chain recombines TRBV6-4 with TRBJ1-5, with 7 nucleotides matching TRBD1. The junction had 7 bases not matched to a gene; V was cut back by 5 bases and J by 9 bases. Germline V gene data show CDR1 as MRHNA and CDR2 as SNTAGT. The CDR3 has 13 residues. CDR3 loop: CASSTDRVGPQHF. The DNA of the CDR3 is TGTGCCAGCAGTACCGACAGGGTCGGGCCCCAGCATTTT.

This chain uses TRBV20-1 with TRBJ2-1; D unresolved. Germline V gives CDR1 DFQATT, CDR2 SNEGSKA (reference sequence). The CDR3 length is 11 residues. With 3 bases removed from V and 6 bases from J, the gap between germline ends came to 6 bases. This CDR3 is CSASQSNEQFF. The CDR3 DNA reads TGCAGTGCTAGCCAATCCAATGAGCAGTTCTTC.

The CDR3 DNA sequence: TGTGCCAGCAGCCGGGACAGGGTGGCTTTGGGCTACACCTTC. As protein: CASSRDRVALGYTF. The chain is built from TRBV5-4 and TRBJ1-2, with 9 bases matching TRBD1. Germline CDR1 SGHNT, CDR2 YYREEE (reference sequence). The length of the CDR3 is 14 residues. Trimming cost V 4 bases and J 8 bases; bases outside gene matches: 9.

CDR3 in DNA: TGTGCCAGCAGTCACGATGGGTTACCCCTCCACTTT. Encoded protein: CASSHDGLPLHF. This chain links TRBV27 with TRBJ1-6, with D unresolved. Trimming took off 5 bases at V and 12 bases at J, with 11 bases between the two ends. The germline V gene encodes CDR1 MNHEY and CDR2 SMNVEV (reference sequence). The CDR3 contains 12 residues.

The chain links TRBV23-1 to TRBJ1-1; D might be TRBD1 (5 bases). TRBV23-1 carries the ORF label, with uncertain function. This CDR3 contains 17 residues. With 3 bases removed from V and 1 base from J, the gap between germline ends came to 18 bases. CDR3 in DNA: TGCGCCAGCAGTCACTACCATATACAGGTAGGGAACACTGAAGCTTTCTTT. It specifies CASSHYHIQVGNTEAFF.

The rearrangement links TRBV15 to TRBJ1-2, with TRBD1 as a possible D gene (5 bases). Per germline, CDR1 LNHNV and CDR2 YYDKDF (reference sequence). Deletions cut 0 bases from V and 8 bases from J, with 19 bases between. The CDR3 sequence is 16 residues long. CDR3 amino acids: CATSRDPVRREEGYTF. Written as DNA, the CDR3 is TGTGCCACCAGCAGAGATCCGGTTCGCAGGGAGGAAGGCTACACCTTC.